This TCR beta chain was captured by sequencing in a study of beta chain features in type 1 diabetes. Findings and limits, study-wide: Cells with high TCR expression could be over-represented when cDNA is sequenced. For patients and controls alike, PCR might favor shorter templates to the same degree. Patients with Type 1 diabetes showed moderately but significantly shorter TCRB CDR3s in all four CD4+ subsets.

The CDR3 covers 15 residues. V lost 4 bases and J lost 6; bases outside the gene matches: 7. Germline V lookup: CDR1 KGHSH, CDR2 LQKENI. Every bit of the isolated RNA underwent reverse transcription, so sequencing read expressed TCRB transcripts. Sequencing was performed with immunoSEQ multiplex PCR; in TCRdb, only in-frame clones are kept and a portion is missing. The table records roughly 330,000 clones, more than 9.5% of them present only once. Of note for this clone: What it binds is unknown.

This TCR derives from a woman in her thirties in good health. Sequenced input: naive CD4+ T cells from blood. The chain employs TRBV18 and TRBJ2-2; 8 bases agree with TRBD1. CDR3 sequence (DNA): TGTGCCAGCTCACTATCGACAGGGGACGCCGGGGAGCTGTTTTTT. Translated, it gives CASSLSTGDAGELFF. Full variable domain (outside the CDR3, taken from reference TRBV18 and TRBJ2-2): NAGVMQNPRHLVRRRGQEARLRCSPMKGHSHVYWYRQLPEEGLKFMVYLQKENIIDESGMPKERFSAEFPKEGPSILRIQQVVRGDSAAYFCASSLSTGDAGELFFGEGSRLTVL.